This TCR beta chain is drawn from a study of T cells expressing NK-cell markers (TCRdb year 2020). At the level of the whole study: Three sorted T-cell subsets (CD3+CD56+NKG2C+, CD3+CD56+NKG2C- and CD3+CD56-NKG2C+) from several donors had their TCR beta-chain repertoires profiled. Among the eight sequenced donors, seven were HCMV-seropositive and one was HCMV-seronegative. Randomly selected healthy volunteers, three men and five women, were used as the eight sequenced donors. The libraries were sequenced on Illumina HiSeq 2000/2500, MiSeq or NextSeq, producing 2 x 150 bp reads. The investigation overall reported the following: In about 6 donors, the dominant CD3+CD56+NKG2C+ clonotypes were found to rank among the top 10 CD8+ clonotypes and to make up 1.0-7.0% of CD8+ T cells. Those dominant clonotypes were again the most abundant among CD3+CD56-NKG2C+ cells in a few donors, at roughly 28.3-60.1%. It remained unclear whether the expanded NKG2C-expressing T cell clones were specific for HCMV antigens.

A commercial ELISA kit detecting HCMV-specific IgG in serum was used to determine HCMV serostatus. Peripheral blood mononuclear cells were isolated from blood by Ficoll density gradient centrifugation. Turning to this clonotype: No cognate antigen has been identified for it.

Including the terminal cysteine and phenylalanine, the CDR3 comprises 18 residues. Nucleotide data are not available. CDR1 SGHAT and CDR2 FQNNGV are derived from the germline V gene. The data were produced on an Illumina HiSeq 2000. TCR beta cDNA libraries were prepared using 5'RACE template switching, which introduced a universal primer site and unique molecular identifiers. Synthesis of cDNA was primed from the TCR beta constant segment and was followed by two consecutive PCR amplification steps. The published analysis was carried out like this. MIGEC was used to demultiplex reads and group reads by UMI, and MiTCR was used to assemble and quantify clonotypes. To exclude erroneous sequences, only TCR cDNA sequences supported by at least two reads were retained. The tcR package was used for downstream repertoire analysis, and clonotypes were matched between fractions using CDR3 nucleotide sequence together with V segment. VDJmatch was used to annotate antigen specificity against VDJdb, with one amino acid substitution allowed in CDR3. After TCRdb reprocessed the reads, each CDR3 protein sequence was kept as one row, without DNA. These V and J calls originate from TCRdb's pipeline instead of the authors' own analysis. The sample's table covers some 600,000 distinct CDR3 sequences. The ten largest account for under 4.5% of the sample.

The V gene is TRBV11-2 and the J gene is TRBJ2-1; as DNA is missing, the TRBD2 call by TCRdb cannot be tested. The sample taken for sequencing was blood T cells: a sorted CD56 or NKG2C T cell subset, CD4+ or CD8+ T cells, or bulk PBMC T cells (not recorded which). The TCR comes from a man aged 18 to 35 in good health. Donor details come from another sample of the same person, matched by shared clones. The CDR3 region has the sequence CASSLGSSTPNTDNEQFF.